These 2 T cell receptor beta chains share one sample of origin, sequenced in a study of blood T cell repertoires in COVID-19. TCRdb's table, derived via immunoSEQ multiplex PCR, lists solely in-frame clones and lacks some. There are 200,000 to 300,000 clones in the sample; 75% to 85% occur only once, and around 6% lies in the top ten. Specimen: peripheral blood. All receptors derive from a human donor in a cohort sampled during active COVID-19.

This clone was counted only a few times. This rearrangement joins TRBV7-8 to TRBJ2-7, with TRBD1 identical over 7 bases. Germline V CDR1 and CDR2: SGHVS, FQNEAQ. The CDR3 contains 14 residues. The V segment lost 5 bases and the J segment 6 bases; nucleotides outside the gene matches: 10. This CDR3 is CASSRGTAPSEQYF. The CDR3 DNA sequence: TGTGCCAGCAGCCGAGGGACAGCTCCTTCCGAGCAGTACTTC.

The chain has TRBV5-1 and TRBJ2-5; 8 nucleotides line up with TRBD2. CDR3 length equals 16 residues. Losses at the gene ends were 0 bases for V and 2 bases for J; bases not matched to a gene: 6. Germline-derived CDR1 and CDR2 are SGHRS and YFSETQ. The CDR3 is CASSLAGGLGQETQYF. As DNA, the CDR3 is TGCGCCAGCAGCTTGGCGGGGGGGCTAGGGCAAGAGACCCAGTACTTC. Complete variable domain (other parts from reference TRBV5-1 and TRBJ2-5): KAGVTQTPRYLIKTRGQQVTLSCSPISGHRSVSWYQQTPGQGLQFLFEYFSETQRNKGNFPGRFSGRQFSNSRSEMNVSTLELGDSALYLCASSLAGGLGQETQYFGPGTRLLVL.